These T cell receptor beta chains were read from a single sample in a study of blood T cells in healthy people across ages. TCRdb re-analysed the 5' RACE reads in MiXCR, keeping a single row per CDR3 protein. The repertoire holds over 750,000 distinct CDR3 sequences, with approximately 25% as singletons. In addition, the sample was reused for a study of T cells of mothers and their children.

Source material: blood. These receptors were obtained from a boy between 5 and 17 years old in good health. CDR3s include the opening cysteine and the closing phenylalanine or tryptophan. D genes are given only for firm matches. For some rows the clone size is stated as once, few or many, or as a class when expanded; others skip it.

. TRBD2 TRBJ2-1 TRBV27 TGTGCCAGCAGTCCCCGGGGAGCGGGAGGGCCTCTCAATGAGCAGTTCTTC CASSPRGAGGPLNEQFF
once . TRBJ1-2 TRBV20-1 TGCAGTGCCCGCTTACAGGGATTGGAGGATGGCTACACCTTC CSARLQGLEDGYTF
. TRBD1 TRBJ1-3 TRBV5-1 TGCGCCAGCAGCGAGAAACAGGGGTCTGGAAACACCATATATTTT CASSEKQGSGNTIYF
. . TRBJ1-2 TRBV10-2 TGCGCCAGCAGTGAAGGTCGGTCCTACTATGGCTACACCTTC CASSEGRSYYGYTF
. . TRBJ2-5 TRBV29-1 TGCAGCGCTTGGGGAAGCTACAGGGATCAAGAGACCCAGTACTTC CSAWGSYRDQETQYF
few TRBD1 TRBJ1-1 TRBV20-1 TGCAGTGCTAGACTCCACAGGGGGAACACTGAAGCTTTCTTT CSARLHRGNTEAFF
few . TRBJ2-7 TRBV5-1 TGCGCCAGCAGCAGGTCCTCGGCTAGCCTAAAGAACGAGCAGTACTTC CASSRSSASLKNEQYF
. TRBD2 TRBJ2-7 TRBV4-1 TGCGCCAGCAGCCAAGTAGGCAAGCGGGGAATTTCCTACGAGCAGTACTTC CASSQVGKRGISYEQYF
. . TRBJ1-2 TRBV2 TGTGCCAGCTTCTCAAACAGGGCCCGACATGGCTACACCTTC CASFSNRARHGYTF
few TRBD1 TRBJ2-5 TRBV5-1 TGCGCCAGCAGCTTTAACCGGGACAGCCCTTCCCAAGAGACCCAGTACTTC CASSFNRDSPSQETQYF
. TRBD2 TRBJ2-1 TRBV4-1 TGCGCCAGCAGCCAAGATATTAGCGGGGGGGCGTACAATGAGCAGTTCTTC CASSQDISGGAYNEQFF
. . TRBJ1-2 TRBV2 TGTGCCAGCCTCGGCTACACCTTC CASLGYTF
few TRBD2 TRBJ2-3 TRBV20-1 TGCAGTGTTTCTCCGGGACTAGGTTTGGGTACGCAGTATTTT CSVSPGLGLGTQYF
few TRBD1 TRBJ1-2 TRBV12-3/TRBV12-4 TGTGCCAGCAGCCCCGGACAGGGTATCTATGGCTACACCTTC CASSPGQGIYGYTF
few . TRBJ2-5 TRBV4-1 TGCGCCAGCAGCCAAGGATGGGCAGCATCGGAGACCCAGTACTTC CASSQGWAASETQYF
. . TRBJ2-7 TRBV6-6 TGTGCCAGCACTTCGTATTCCTACGAGCAGTACTTC CASTSYSYEQYF
few TRBD1 TRBJ2-5 TRBV7-9 TGTGCCAGCAGCAGAACCGACAGGGGGCAAGAGACCCAGTACTTC CASSRTDRGQETQYF
few . TRBJ1-1 TRBV29-1 TGCAGCGTTGAAGGACAGGCGCCTGAAGCTTTCTTT CSVEGQAPEAFF
. . TRBJ1-4 TRBV29-1 TGCAGCGTTGACCAGAACGGATCAAATGAAAAACTGTTTTTT CSVDQNGSNEKLFF
. TRBD1 TRBJ2-3 TRBV7-9 TGTGCCAGCAGCGCATTTACAGGGGCTGCTACGCAGTATTTT CASSAFTGAATQYF
. . TRBJ1-2 TRBV27 TGTGCCAGCAGTTTATCCTTCTCCCCCGGGCGATACAGAAACTATGGCTACACCTTC CASSLSFSPGRYRNYGYTF
. . TRBJ2-7 TRBV7-2 TGTGCCAGCAGCTTAAGCTACGAGCAGCACTTC CASSLSYEQHF
few . TRBJ1-2 TRBV29-1 TGCAGCGTTTACATGACGGACTTCTATGGCTACACCTTC CSVYMTDFYGYTF
few . TRBJ1-2 TRBV7-2 TGTGCCTGCTACAGGGTTCCCCTTAACTATGGCTACACCTTC CACYRVPLNYGYTF
once TRBD1 TRBJ1-4 TRBV20-1 TGCAGTGCAAAAAAGGACAGGAGAACTAATGAAAAACTGTTTTTT CSAKKDRRTNEKLFF
. . TRBJ2-1 TRBV6-1 TGTGCCAGCAGTGAAGTTGGTCAGGGCAGTAATGAGCAGTTCTTC CASSEVGQGSNEQFF
. TRBD2 TRBJ2-2 TRBV5-1 TGCGCCAGCAGCATCTCGGGACTACCTAACACCGGGGAGCTGTTTTTT CASSISGLPNTGELFF
. . TRBJ2-7 TRBV5-1 TGCGCCAGCAGCTTGGGGCAAGGGAAAACCTACGAGCAGTACTTC CASSLGQGKTYEQYF
. TRBD2 TRBJ2-1 TRBV5-1 TGCGCCAGCAGCTTGGGTTCGGCGGGAGGGTCCTACAATGAGCAGTTCTTC CASSLGSAGGSYNEQFF
. . TRBJ2-5 TRBV6-6 TGTGCCAGCAGTAACCCCCAGCTCGGGAGAGAAGAGACCCAGTACTTC CASSNPQLGREETQYF
few TRBD1 TRBJ2-2 TRBV11-3 TGTGCCAGCAGCTTATCCCGGTGGGGACAGGGTTCTAACACCGGGGAGCTGTTTTTT CASSLSRWGQGSNTGELFF
. . TRBJ1-2 TRBV24-1 TGTGCCACCAGTGATTTTATCGGTAGTGGCTACACCTTC CATSDFIGSGYTF
. TRBD2 TRBJ2-3 TRBV7-3 TGTGCCAGCAGCCTAAGCGGGGGGACCACAGATACGCAGTATTTT CASSLSGGTTDTQYF
. . TRBJ1-5 TRBV13 TGTGCCAGCAGCTTAAGGGGCGGGGCGGCAAATCAGCCCCAGCATTTT CASSLRGGAANQPQHF
few TRBD2 TRBJ2-5 TRBV18 TGTGCCAGCTCACCACGGACTAGCGTCGAAAAAGAGACCCAGTACTTC CASSPRTSVEKETQYF
few TRBD1 TRBJ2-1 TRBV3-1 TGTGCCAGCAGCCACAACACATACCGGGGACAGGGAGGAGACAATGAGCAGTTCTTC CASSHNTYRGQGGDNEQFF
many . TRBJ2-6 TRBV29-1 TGCAGCGTTTACGCCTCTGGGGCCAACGTCCTGACTTTC CSVYASGANVLTF
few TRBD1 TRBJ1-5 TRBV7-9 TGTGCCAGCAGCTTCGGGGACAGCCATCAGCCCCAGCATTTT CASSFGDSHQPQHF
. TRBD1 TRBJ2-7 TRBV7-9 TGTGCCAGCAGCCAAGGGTTCCGGGACAGAGGCAGGGACGAGCAGTACTTC CASSQGFRDRGRDEQYF
few TRBD1 TRBJ2-4 TRBV4-2 TGTGCCAGCAGCCCTAACAGGGGGGCCAAAAACATTCAGTACTTC CASSPNRGAKNIQYF
. . TRBJ2-7 TRBV9 TGTGCCAGCAGCGTATACGGAAGCTCCTACGAGCAGTACTTC CASSVYGSSYEQYF
. . TRBJ1-4 TRBV6-2/TRBV6-3 TGTGCCAGCAGTCGGACAGTCGAAAAACTGTTTTTT CASSRTVEKLFF
few TRBD1 TRBJ2-2 TRBV5-1 TGCGCCAGCAGCTTGGGACAGGGGATCAGCGGGGAGCTGTTTTTT CASSLGQGISGELFF
few . TRBJ2-1 TRBV7-8 TGTGCCAGCACTCCATACGCGAGCAGCTCCTACAATGAGCAGTTCTTC CASTPYASSSYNEQFF
. . TRBJ2-3 TRBV24-1 TGTGCCACCAGTGATCCAGGGGCGCCGTCCACAGATACGCAGTATTTT CATSDPGAPSTDTQYF
many . TRBJ2-1 TRBV28 TGTGCCAGCAGTTTCGGACAGCCTGAGCAGTTCTTC CASSFGQPEQFF
. TRBD2 TRBJ2-1 TRBV6-1 TGTGCCAGCAGGTCAATAGCGGGAGGGAGCAATGAGCAGTTCTTC CASRSIAGGSNEQFF
few . TRBJ1-6 TRBV7-8 TGTGCCAGCAGTTATGGGACAACTTATAACTCACCCCTCCACTTT CASSYGTTYNSPLHF
. . TRBJ1-1 TRBV5-5 TGTGCCAGCAGCTTCTTTGGAACAGAAGCTTTCTTT CASSFFGTEAFF
. TRBD1 TRBJ2-5 TRBV12-3/TRBV12-4 TGTGCCAGCAGTTTTTCGGGGACAGGGGAAGAGACCCAGTACTTC CASSFSGTGEETQYF
few . TRBJ2-7 TRBV21-1 TGTGCCACCCAGGTTAAGGGACAGGGGTTTTTCTACGAGCAGTACTTC CATQVKGQGFFYEQYF
. TRBD1 TRBJ1-6 TRBV20-1 TGCAGTGCCCTGCGGGACAGGGATAATTCACCCCTCCACTTT CSALRDRDNSPLHF
. . TRBJ2-7 TRBV12-3/TRBV12-4 TGTGCCAGCAGTTTAGGCCCTAGATACGAGCAGTACTTC CASSLGPRYEQYF
few . TRBJ2-7 TRBV25-1 TGTGCCAGCACAAAGCCCGGGACTGACGAGCAGTACTTC CASTKPGTDEQYF
few . TRBJ2-1 TRBV6-5 TGTGCCAGCAGTGGTATCCATGAGCAGTTCTTC CASSGIHEQFF
few TRBD2 TRBJ2-1 TRBV9 TGTGCCAGCAGCGTTAGCCGGACTAGCGGAGGTGGTAATGAGCAGTTCTTC CASSVSRTSGGGNEQFF
few . TRBJ1-3 TRBV6-1 TGTGCCAGCAGTGATCGCCGGGCCTCTGGAAACACCATATATTTT CASSDRRASGNTIYF